Listed below are T cell receptor beta chains from one sample, sequenced in a study of blood T cell repertoires in COVID-19. Sequencing used immunoSEQ multiplex PCR; TCRdb keeps in-frame clones, though not all of them. Among tens of thousands of clones listed, about four fifths were seen once. The sample was peripheral blood. These TCRs come from a human donor in a cohort sampled during active COVID-19. CDR3s include the opening cysteine and the closing phenylalanine or tryptophan. Fields, in order: clone size, V gene, J gene, CDR3 protein. Where a row states a size, it is once, few, many or the class of an expanded clone; other rows omit it.

size: .; V: TRBV19; J: TRBJ2-3; CDR3: CASSPGGSAGGASRTQYF
size: few; V: TRBV7-2; J: TRBJ2-1; CDR3: CASRETRYNEQFF
size: .; V: TRBV4-1; J: TRBJ1-2; CDR3: CASRQVQSYGYTF
size: many; V: TRBV18; J: TRBJ2-1; CDR3: CASSPGLAGDNEQFF
size: .; V: TRBV9; J: TRBJ2-5; CDR3: CASSVTASVQETQYF
size: .; V: TRBV19; J: TRBJ1-3; CDR3: CASSESGRGGNTIYF
size: .; V: TRBV29-1; J: TRBJ1-2; CDR3: CSVEEWGGNYGYTF
size: .; V: TRBV4-2; J: TRBJ2-5; CDR3: CASSQDQSASGQETQYF
size: once; V: TRBV5-4; J: TRBJ2-7; CDR3: CASSRRLAGETEQYF
size: few; V: TRBV7-2; J: TRBJ2-5; CDR3: CASSDRRGAQETQYF
size: .; V: TRBV5-6; J: TRBJ1-2; CDR3: CASSLNLGYTF
size: .; V: TRBV6-1; J: TRBJ2-5; CDR3: CASSEVGGGTQYF
size: .; V: TRBV7-2; J: TRBJ2-1; CDR3: CASSSTVGSSYNEQFF
size: .; V: TRBV7-2; J: TRBJ2-1; CDR3: CASSSRVSNEQFF
size: .; V: TRBV7-2; J: TRBJ2-1; CDR3: CATGQGGVHNEQFF
size: .; V: TRBV29-1; J: TRBJ2-7; CDR3: CSVVMADEQYF
size: .; V: TRBV30; J: TRBJ2-4; CDR3: CAWSGASGGPLAKNIQYF
size: .; V: TRBV10-1; J: TRBJ2-2; CDR3: CASSPTSSGELFF
size: .; V: TRBV5-4; J: TRBJ2-2; CDR3: CASSPQAGGTAGELFF
size: .; V: TRBV24-1; J: TRBJ1-2; CDR3: CATSDPRRQANYGYTF
size: .; V: TRBV7-9; J: TRBJ1-5; CDR3: CASSPRGSENQPQHF
size: .; V: TRBV2; J: TRBJ1-6; CDR3: CASSGQGNSPLHF
size: .; V: TRBV19; J: TRBJ2-2; CDR3: CASSIDRGTGTTGELFF
size: .; V: TRBV5-1; J: TRBJ2-5; CDR3: CASSSSTSGQETQYF
size: .; V: TRBV3-1/TRBV3-2; J: TRBJ2-1; CDR3: CASSHTLAGDSNEQFF
size: .; V: TRBV2; J: TRBJ2-1; CDR3: CASSQSGARSYNEQFF
size: .; V: TRBV11-2; J: TRBJ2-3; CDR3: CASSFRRGRTDTQYF
size: .; V: TRBV4-1; J: TRBJ1-6; CDR3: CASNRGGWNSPLHF
size: .; V: TRBV19; J: TRBJ1-3; CDR3: CASSSWGRISGNTIYF
size: .; V: TRBV30; J: TRBJ2-1; CDR3: CAGAPLAGAQQFF
size: .; V: TRBV6-5; J: TRBJ1-1; CDR3: CASSLHRTTRSAFF
size: .; V: TRBV6-6; J: TRBJ1-3; CDR3: CASRSTGGFLNTIYF
size: .; V: TRBV6-6; J: TRBJ2-3; CDR3: CASGASGGADTQYF
size: .; V: TRBV15; J: TRBJ1-1; CDR3: CATSTRQGNTEAFF
size: .; V: TRBV12-3/TRBV12-4; J: TRBJ1-4; CDR3: CASSTGPLEKLFF
size: .; V: TRBV14; J: TRBJ1-1; CDR3: CASSQGPREGTEAFF
size: .; V: TRBV5-1; J: TRBJ2-1; CDR3: CASSSAGGVGEQFF
size: .; V: TRBV28; J: TRBJ2-7; CDR3: CASGGQSPYEQYF
size: once; V: TRBV6-5; J: TRBJ1-1; CDR3: CASSKTAPNTEAFF
size: few; V: TRBV7-8; J: TRBJ2-7; CDR3: CASSFPAGGTYEQYF
size: .; V: TRBV2; J: TRBJ1-3; CDR3: CASGRGTGNTIYF
size: .; V: TRBV29-1; J: TRBJ2-1; CDR3: CSERTGAHNEQFF
size: .; V: TRBV5-6; J: TRBJ2-7; CDR3: CASSRDRSYEQYF
size: .; V: TRBV7-9; J: TRBJ2-7; CDR3: CASSMGGNEQYF
size: .; V: TRBV19; J: TRBJ2-1; CDR3: CASSIVSGRYNEQFF
size: few; V: TRBV27; J: TRBJ2-7; CDR3: CASSSSTFSYEQYF
size: .; V: TRBV20-1; J: TRBJ2-7; CDR3: CSASRGKGEQYF
size: .; V: TRBV7-2; J: TRBJ1-1; CDR3: CASSPTGGVRLAEAFF
size: .; V: TRBV3-1/TRBV3-2; J: TRBJ1-5; CDR3: CASSQGQGRQPQHF